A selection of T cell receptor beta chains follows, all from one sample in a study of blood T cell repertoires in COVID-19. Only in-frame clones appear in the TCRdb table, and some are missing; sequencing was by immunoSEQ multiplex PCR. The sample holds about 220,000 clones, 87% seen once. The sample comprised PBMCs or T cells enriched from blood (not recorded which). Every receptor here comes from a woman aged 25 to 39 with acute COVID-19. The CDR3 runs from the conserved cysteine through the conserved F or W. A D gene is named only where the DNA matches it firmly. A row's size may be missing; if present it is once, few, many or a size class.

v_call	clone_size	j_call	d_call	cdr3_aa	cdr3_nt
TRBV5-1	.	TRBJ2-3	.	CASSFGQGRDTQYF	TGCGCCAGCAGCTTCGGTCAGGGCCGGGATACGCAGTATTTT
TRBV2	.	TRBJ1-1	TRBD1	CASSPRGSEAFF	TGTGCCAGCAGCCCCAGGGGGTCTGAAGCTTTCTTT
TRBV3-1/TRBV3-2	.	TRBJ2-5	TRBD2	CASGRGETQYF	TGTGCCAGCGGGAGGGGAGAGACCCAGTACTTC
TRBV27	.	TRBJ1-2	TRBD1	CASSWTGSNYGYTF	TGTGCCAGCAGTTGGACAGGGTCAAACTATGGCTACACCTTC
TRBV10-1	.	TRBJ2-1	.	CASSPSLYNEQFF	TGCGCCAGCAGTCCCAGTCTCTACAATGAGCAGTTCTTC
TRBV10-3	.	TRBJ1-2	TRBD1	CAISESMGTGGADYGYTF	TGTGCCATCAGTGAGTCTATGGGGACAGGGGGCGCTGACTATGGCTACACCTTC
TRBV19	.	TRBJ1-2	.	CASRNTGARGSYGYTF	TGTGCCAGTAGGAACACCGGGGCCCGGGGGAGCTATGGCTACACCTTC
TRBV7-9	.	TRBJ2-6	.	CASVRGEVAGANVLTF	TGTGCCAGCGTCAGGGGGGAAGTCGCTGGGGCCAACGTCCTGACTTTC
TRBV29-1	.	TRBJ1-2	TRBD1	CSANMDRSFYGYTF	TGCAGCGCCAACATGGACAGGTCCTTCTATGGCTACACCTTC
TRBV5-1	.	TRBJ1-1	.	CASSLEGQGFAEAFF	TGCGCCAGCAGCTTGGAGGGTCAGGGGTTCGCTGAAGCTTTCTTT
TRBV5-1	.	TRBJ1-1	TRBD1	CASSLEGRGFEAFF	TGCGCCAGCAGCTTGGAAGGCAGGGGGTTTGAAGCTTTCTTT
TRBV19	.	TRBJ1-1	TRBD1	CASSIVQGGLTEAFF	TGTGCCAGTAGTATTGTTCAGGGGGGTCTTACTGAAGCTTTCTTT
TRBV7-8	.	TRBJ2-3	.	CASSLGKRIITDTQYF	TGTGCCAGCAGCTTGGGCAAGCGGATAATCACAGATACGCAGTATTTT
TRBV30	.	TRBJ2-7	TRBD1	CASHTGGLYEQYF	TGTGCCTCGCACACAGGGGGCCTCTACGAGCAGTACTTC
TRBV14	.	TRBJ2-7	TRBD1	CASSPGQGAYEQYF	TGTGCCAGCAGCCCGGGACAGGGTGCCTACGAGCAGTACTTC
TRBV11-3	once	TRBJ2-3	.	CASSLTGDTQYF	TGTGCCAGCAGCTTAACCGGAGATACGCAGTATTTT
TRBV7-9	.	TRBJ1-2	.	CASSLVSPGPDYTF	TGTGCCAGCAGCTTAGTTTCTCCAGGTCCGGACTACACCTTC
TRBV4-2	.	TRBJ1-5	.	CASSQDRRTENQPQHF	TGTGCCAGCAGCCAAGATCGGAGGACGGAGAATCAGCCCCAGCATTTT
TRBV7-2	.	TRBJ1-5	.	CASSLPSGPQHF	TGTGCCAGCAGCTTACCATCGGGTCCCCAGCATTTT
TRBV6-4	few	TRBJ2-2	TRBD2	CASSRPGTSGGGTGELFF	TGTGCCAGCAGTCGACCCGGGACTAGCGGGGGAGGCACCGGGGAGCTGTTTTTT
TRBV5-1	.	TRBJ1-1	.	CASSLETGADTEAFF	TGCGCCAGCAGCTTGGAAACGGGAGCGGACACTGAAGCTTTCTTT
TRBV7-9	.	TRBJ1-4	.	CASSLIEAGNEKLFF	TGTGCCAGCAGCTTGATTGAGGCAGGGAATGAAAAACTGTTTTTT
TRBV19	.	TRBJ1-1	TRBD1	CANRKGQNPNTEAFF	TGTGCCAACAGGAAGGGACAGAACCCGAACACTGAAGCTTTCTTT
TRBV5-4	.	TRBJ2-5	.	CASSQGQTRQETQYF	TGTGCCAGCAGCCAAGGACAGACTCGCCAAGAGACCCAGTACTTC
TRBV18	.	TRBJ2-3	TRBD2	CASSPDASGALEFTDTQYF	TGTGCCAGCTCACCGGACGCTAGCGGGGCCCTAGAATTCACAGATACGCAGTATTTT
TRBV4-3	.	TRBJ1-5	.	CASSQVLAVNQPQHF	TGCGCCAGCAGCCAAGTTCTCGCGGTTAATCAGCCCCAGCATTTT
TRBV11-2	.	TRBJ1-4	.	CASSSQGIEKLFF	TGTGCCAGCAGCTCTCAGGGTATTGAAAAACTGTTTTTT
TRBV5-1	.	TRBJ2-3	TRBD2	CASSLGIAGGSTDTQYF	TGCGCCAGCAGCTTGGGAATAGCGGGGGGGAGCACAGATACGCAGTATTTT
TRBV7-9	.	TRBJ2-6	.	CASSLTDAGANVLTF	TGTGCCAGCAGCTTGACAGACGCCGGGGCCAACGTCCTGACTTTC
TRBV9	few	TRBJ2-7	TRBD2	CASSVAGGGAYEQYF	TGTGCCAGCAGCGTAGCCGGCGGGGGGGCGTACGAGCAGTACTTC
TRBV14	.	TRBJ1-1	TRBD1	CASSFLGTGFTEAFF	TGTGCCAGCAGCTTCCTTGGGACAGGGTTCACTGAAGCTTTCTTT
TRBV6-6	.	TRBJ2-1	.	CASSPTSPQVRRPLDEQFF	TGTGCCAGCAGTCCGACCTCACCACAGGTTCGGCGTCCGCTGGATGAGCAGTTCTTC
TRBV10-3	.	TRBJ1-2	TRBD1	CAIRGYGQGNGYTF	TGTGCCATCAGGGGCTATGGACAGGGGAATGGCTACACCTTC
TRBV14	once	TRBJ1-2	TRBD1	CASSQAETGGGGYTF	TGTGCCAGCAGCCAAGCTGAGACAGGGGGAGGCGGCTACACCTTC
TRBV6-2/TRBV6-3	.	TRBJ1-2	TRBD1	CASSYGDSATNGYTF	TGTGCCAGCAGTTACGGGGACAGCGCCACAAATGGCTACACCTTC
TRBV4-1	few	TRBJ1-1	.	CASSQVQSETEAFF	TGCGCCAGCAGCCAAGTCCAGTCTGAAACTGAAGCTTTCTTT
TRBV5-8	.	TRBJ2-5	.	CASSYKDRDFFQETQYF	TGTGCCAGCAGCTATAAGGACCGGGACTTCTTCCAAGAGACCCAGTACTTC
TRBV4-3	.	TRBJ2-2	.	CASSLGGNTGELFF	TGCGCCAGCAGCCTCGGTGGGAACACCGGGGAGCTGTTTTTT
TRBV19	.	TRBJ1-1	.	CASRNNRNTEAFF	TGTGCCAGTAGAAATAATCGGAACACTGAAGCTTTCTTT
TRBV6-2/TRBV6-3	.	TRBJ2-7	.	CASRPGGSYEQYF	TGTGCCAGCAGACCTGGGGGGAGCTACGAGCAGTACTTC
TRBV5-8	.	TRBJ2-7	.	CASSLVGGIAYEQYF	TGTGCCAGCAGCTTGGTTGGGGGGATCGCCTACGAGCAGTACTTC
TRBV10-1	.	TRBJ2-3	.	CASSGLSGVVTQYF	TGCGCCAGCAGTGGCCTCTCAGGGGTCGTCACGCAGTATTTT
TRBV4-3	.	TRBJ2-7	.	CASSQDGGLAYEQYF	TGCGCCAGCAGCCAAGATGGGGGACTGGCCTACGAGCAGTACTTC
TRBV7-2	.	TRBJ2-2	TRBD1	CASSFQDRGRIYTGELFF	TGTGCCAGCAGCTTTCAGGACAGGGGGCGAATTTACACCGGGGAGCTGTTTTTT
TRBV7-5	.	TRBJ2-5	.	CARSLKVGTEETQYF	TGTGCCAGAAGCTTAAAGGTGGGGACAGAAGAGACCCAGTACTTC
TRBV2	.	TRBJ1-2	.	CASSDGRRPYGYTF	TGTGCCAGCAGTGATGGCAGGCGCCCCTATGGCTACACCTTC
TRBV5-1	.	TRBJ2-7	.	CASSLGRQGGDEQYF	TGCGCCAGCAGCTTGGGACGGCAGGGGGGCGACGAGCAGTACTTC
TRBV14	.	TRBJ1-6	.	CASSQGGWSPLHF	TGTGCCAGCAGCCAAGGAGGATGGTCACCCCTCCACTTT
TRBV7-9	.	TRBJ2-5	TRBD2	CASSETSGEETQYF	TGTGCCAGCAGCGAGACTAGCGGGGAAGAGACCCAGTACTTC
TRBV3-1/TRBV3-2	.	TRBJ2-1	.	CASSQVGQVRGYEQFF	TGTGCCAGCAGCCAAGTCGGCCAGGTCAGGGGATATGAGCAGTTCTTC
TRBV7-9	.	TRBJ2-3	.	CASSFPLLEGGRNTQYF	TGTGCCAGCAGCTTTCCCCTCCTTGAGGGGGGGAGGAATACGCAGTATTTT
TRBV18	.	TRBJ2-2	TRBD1	CASSPASGTANTGELFF	TGTGCCAGCTCCCCTGCCTCCGGGACAGCGAACACCGGGGAGCTGTTTTTT
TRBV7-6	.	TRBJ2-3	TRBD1	CASSLELPGQGATDTQYF	TGTGCCAGCAGCTTAGAGCTACCGGGACAGGGGGCGACAGATACGCAGTATTTT
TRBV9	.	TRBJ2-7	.	CASTPHGEFDEQYF	TGTGCCAGCACCCCCCACGGGGAGTTCGACGAGCAGTACTTC
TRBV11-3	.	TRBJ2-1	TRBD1	CASSPRDSAYNEQFF	TGTGCCAGCAGCCCCCGGGACAGTGCCTACAATGAGCAGTTCTTC
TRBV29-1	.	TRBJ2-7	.	CSVMVRSYEQYF	TGCAGCGTTATGGTCAGAAGCTACGAGCAGTACTTC
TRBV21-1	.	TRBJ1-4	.	CASSKAGRLATNEKLFF	TGTGCCAGCAGCAAAGCCGGCCGACTTGCAACTAATGAAAAACTGTTTTTT